This TCR beta chain was found in a study of cytomegalovirus exposure and HLA in healthy donors. Study-level findings and limits: Presence/absence analyses assumed roughly uniform sequencing depth across donors.

The table lists this clone with a few counts. Its specificity is unknown. 60 Vbeta and 13 Jbeta primers were used in PCR. Sequenced by immunoSEQ multiplex PCR; TCRdb stores in-frame clones only, minus some. The repertoire includes some 120,000 clones, 55% to 75% of them detected once, and about 9% sits in the top ten. The CDR3 runs 15 residues. V lost 5 bases to trimming and J lost 5 bases, with 18 bases between them. From germline, CDR1 is SGHTA and CDR2 FQGNSA. The sequence was obtained from a young man in good health and CMV-seropositive. The chain combines TRBV7-2 with TRBJ2-5, with a tentative D call TRBD2 (5 bases). Source material: PBMCs. CDR3 sequence (DNA): TGTGCCAGCAGCCCGGGTGATAGCGCGTGGGAGACCCAGTACTTC. Translated: CASSPGDSAWETQYF.